These 30 T cell receptor beta chains were all obtained from the same sample, sequenced in a study of blood T cell repertoires in COVID-19. Produced via immunoSEQ multiplex PCR; TCRdb's table is partial and in-frame only. The repertoire holds a few hundred thousand clones, with 80% to 85% as singletons. The source material was peripheral blood. Source of these receptors: a person aged 70 to 85 with COVID-19, enrolled during active disease.

The J gene is TRBJ2-7, the V gene TRBV5-1; tentative D call: TRBD2 (6 bases). The ends were cut back, 8 bases at V and 4 bases at J, with 13 bases in the middle. CDR3 size: 12 residues. CDR1 is SGHRS, CDR2 YFSETQ, per germline. The CDR3 region is CASSEEGYEQYF. The CDR3 nucleotides read TGCGCCAGTTCGGAGGAGGGTTACGAGCAGTACTTC.

The chain carries TRBV5-6 and TRBJ2-7; no firm D call. There are 15 residues in the CDR3. Deletions cut 1 base from V and 2 bases from J, with 13 bases between. Germline CDR1 is SGHDT and CDR2 is YYEEEE. In nucleotides, the CDR3 is TGTGCCAGCAGCTTGTTTTCAGGAACTCCCTACGAGCAGTACTTC. Amino acid sequence: CASSLFSGTPYEQYF.

This sequence joins TRBV6-5 and TRBJ2-7, with TRBD2 matching 12 bases. There are 15 residues in the CDR3. CDR1 is MNHEY, CDR2 SVGAGI, per germline. With V trimmed by 7 bases and J by 1 base, 5 bases remained unmatched. CDR3 DNA sequence: TGTGCCAGCAAAATACTAGCGGGAGGTTCCTACGAGCAGTACTTC. Amino acids: CASKILAGGSYEQYF.

The gene calls are TRBV2 and TRBJ1-6; no reliable D call. The germline V gene has CDR1 SNHLY and CDR2 FYNNEI. With 6 bases removed from V and 7 bases from J, the gap between germline ends came to 10 bases. The CDR3 is 13 amino acids. The CDR3 loop is CASSFRINSPLHF. In nucleotides, the CDR3 is TGTGCCAGCAGCTTCCGTATCAATTCACCCCTCCACTTT.

The chain links TRBV21-1 to TRBJ2-7; TRBD2 is taken as the D call from the table, unchecked against the DNA. TRBV21-1 is assigned pseudogene status. CDR3 length equals 14 residues. The CDR3, as DNA: TGTGCCAGCCCTCCGCGGGCTTTCTCCTACGAGCAGTACTTC. It encodes CASPPRAFSYEQYF.

CDR3 region: CASSVAQTGLAGNNEQFF. The CDR3 nucleotides read TGTGCCAGCAGCGTAGCCCAAACGGGACTAGCGGGGAACAATGAGCAGTTCTTC. The chain carries TRBV9 and TRBJ2-1, with 13 bases aligning to TRBD2. Germline-derived CDR1 and CDR2 are SGDLS and YYNGEE. J gave up 5 bases and V 0 bases, and 8 bases lay outside the gene matches. CDR3 size: 18 residues.

The V call is TRBV5-6, the J call TRBJ1-6; 9 positions match TRBD1. Germline V lookup: CDR1 SGHDT, CDR2 YYEEEE. The CDR3 totals 15 residues. Losses at the gene ends were 0 bases for V and 10 bases for J; bases not matched to a gene: 5. The chain's CDR3 is CASSLVDRGGSPLHF. The CDR3 nucleotides are TGTGCCAGCAGCTTGGTGGACAGGGGTGGCTCACCCCTCCACTTT.

The CDR3 sequence is CAISDTHPSSYNSPLHF. The CDR3 DNA reads TGTGCCATCAGTGATACACACCCTAGCTCCTATAATTCACCCCTCCACTTT. The V and J genes are TRBV10-3 and TRBJ1-6; D call uncertain. The CDR3 consists of 17 residues. V shed 3 bases and J shed 0 bases, with 12 bases lying between them. CDR1 is ENHRY and CDR2 is SYGVKD in the germline V gene.

This chain uses TRBV7-3 with TRBJ2-1; no reliable D call. Germline CDR1 and CDR2: SGHTA and FQGTGA. The CDR3 consists of 13 residues. The V and J ends lost 1 base and 5 bases respectively, with 6 bases between them. The CDR3: CASSLNTHNEQFF. CDR3 sequence (DNA): TGTGCCAGCAGCTTAAACACACACAATGAGCAGTTCTTC.

V is TRBV27 and J is TRBJ2-1, with TRBD2 identical over 9 bases. The germline gives CDR1 MNHEY, CDR2 SMNVEV (reference sequence). Unmatched junction bases numbered 19, after V lost 7 bases and J lost 0 bases. The CDR3 is made up of 20 amino acids. For the CDR3, the DNA is TGTGCCAGCAACCCATCGGGGCGGGGGGGCCTCGCATTCTCCTACAATGAGCAGTTCTTC. Residues: CASNPSGRGGLAFSYNEQFF.

This clone was picked up one time. The V and J genes are TRBV7-2 and TRBJ2-2, with D perhaps TRBD1 (6 bases). The CDR3 loop spans 16 amino acids. The germline V gene encodes CDR1 SGHTA and CDR2 FQGNSA. Between the trimmed V and J ends, which lost 5 bases and 0 bases, there was a span of 13 bases. The CDR3, as DNA: TGTGCCAGCAGCCCTCGGACAGACGCGAACACCGGGGAGCTGTTTTTT. This translates into CASSPRTDANTGELFF.

The chain employs TRBV18 and TRBJ2-1; 8 bases are a match to TRBD2. Trimming at V came to 3 bases and at J to 8 bases, leaving 9 bases not matched to a gene. CDR3 length equals 15 residues. Germline assignment: CDR1 KGHSH and CDR2 LQKENI. This CDR3 is CASSPLSGKGDEQFF. In DNA, the CDR3 is TGTGCCAGCTCACCCCTTAGCGGGAAGGGGGATGAGCAGTTCTTC.

The V gene is TRBV7-2, the J gene TRBJ2-3; 8 bases fit TRBD2. The CDR3 sequence is 16 residues long. In germline, CDR1 is SGHTA, CDR2 FQGNSA. V gave up 1 base and J gave up 3 bases; unmatched junction bases: 6. For the CDR3, the DNA is TGTGCCAGCAGCTTAGTTTCCGGGGGGGCGACAGATACGCAGTATTTT. Translating gives CASSLVSGGATDTQYF.

The V call is TRBV7-3, the J call TRBJ2-1; 8 bases align to TRBD2. The CDR3 runs 15 residues. Germline CDR1 is SGHTA and CDR2 is FQGTGA. Trimming cost V 5 bases and J 9 bases; bases outside gene matches: 12. CDR3 bases: TGTGCCAGCAGCCCCGGCGGGACTAGTAGGTTTGAGCAGTTCTTC. Translating gives CASSPGGTSRFEQFF.

The V and J genes are TRBV19 and TRBJ2-2; D may be TRBD1 (6 bases). This CDR3 comprises 15 residues. Trimming left V 8 bases short and J 4 bases short, with 17 bases between. Germline V gene lookup returns CDR1 LNHDA and CDR2 SQIVND (reference sequence). The CDR3 region is CASRTRQAGTGELFF. In nucleotides, the CDR3 is TGTGCCAGTCGAACCCGACAGGCGGGCACCGGGGAGCTGTTTTTT.

In this sample, this clone turned up once. The gene calls are TRBV6-5 and TRBJ2-6; D is uncertain. In germline, CDR1 is MNHEY, CDR2 SVGAGI. The CDR3 contains 15 residues. V shed 6 bases and J shed 0 bases, with 9 bases lying between them. CDR3 coding DNA: TGTGCCAGCAGAGACCACAGCTCTGGGGCCAACGTCCTGACTTTC. It yields the protein CASRDHSSGANVLTF.

The gene calls are TRBV5-6 and TRBJ1-2; 8 nucleotides align to TRBD1. Per the germline V gene, CDR1 is SGHDT and CDR2 is YYEEEE. V shed 2 bases and J 11 bases; nucleotides not matched to a gene: 5. The CDR3 runs 12 residues. In DNA, the CDR3 is TGTGCCAGCAGCTTTACGGGACAGGCGTACACCTTC. It specifies CASSFTGQAYTF.

This clone was observed a few times. The CDR3 sequence is CASSSGQLTDTQYF. The DNA of the CDR3 is TGTGCCAGCAGCTCGGGACAACTCACAGATACGCAGTATTTT. J is TRBJ2-3 and V is TRBV11-1; a weak D match, TRBD1 (6 bases). Germline CDR1 reads SGHAT; CDR2 reads FQDESV (reference sequence). The CDR3 contains 14 residues. V was trimmed by 4 bases and J by 2 bases, leaving 10 bases between them.

The chain links TRBV7-9 to TRBJ1-1, with D unresolved. Deletions cut 3 bases from V and 1 base from J, with 9 bases between. Germline CDR1 and CDR2: SEHNR and FQNEAQ (reference sequence). The CDR3 sequence is 14 residues long. CDR3 protein: CASSFWTANTEAFF. The CDR3 DNA reads TGTGCCAGCAGCTTCTGGACTGCGAACACTGAAGCTTTCTTT.

The rearrangement joins TRBV6-5 to TRBJ2-7; D remains ambiguous. The V end lost 2 bases, the J end lost 0 bases, and 14 bases lay between the germline ends. Germline values: CDR1 MNHEY, CDR2 SVGAGI. The CDR3 is 16 residues long. This chain's CDR3 is CASSYSGERSSYEQYF. DNA of the CDR3: TGTGCCAGCAGTTACAGTGGCGAGAGGAGCTCCTACGAGCAGTACTTC.

This chain links TRBV6-5 with TRBJ1-5; 11 nucleotides align to TRBD1. Per germline, CDR1 MNHEY and CDR2 SVGAGI. The CDR3 extends over 14 amino acids. After removal of 8 bases from V and 11 bases from J, the junction contained 11 bases not matched to a gene. Here the CDR3 reads CASGDPGQGGTQHF. CDR3 in DNA: TGTGCCAGCGGAGACCCGGGACAGGGGGGGACCCAGCATTTT.

This chain joins TRBV2 and TRBJ2-7; possibly TRBD1 for D (5 bases). The CDR3 is 12 amino acids. Trimming pared 6 bases from V and 6 bases from J, leaving 12 bases between. Germline CDR1 is SNHLY and CDR2 is FYNNEI. The DNA for the CDR3 is TGTGCCAGCAGCGCCGACAGTGGCGAGCAGTACTTC. It specifies CASSADSGEQYF.

This clone was seen a handful of times. In nucleotides, the CDR3 is TGTGCCAGTAGTGCCGTACAGGGGGTAGATACGCAGTATTTT. Amino acid sequence: CASSAVQGVDTQYF. The chain recombines TRBV19 with TRBJ2-3; 8 bases align to TRBD1. V lost 5 bases to trimming and J lost 5 bases; unmatched junction nucleotides: 6. This CDR3 has 14 amino acids. Germline V gives CDR1 LNHDA, CDR2 SQIVND (reference sequence).

This chain connects TRBV7-8 to TRBJ1-5; 7 nucleotides line up with TRBD1. The V and J ends lost 8 bases and 4 bases, in that order; junction bases with no gene match: 8. The CDR3 length is 14 residues. Per germline, CDR1 SGHVS and CDR2 FQNEAQ. CDR3 in DNA: TGTGCCAGCCACTCGGGACAGCTTAATCAGCCCCAGCATTTT. It codes for CASHSGQLNQPQHF.

The J gene is TRBJ1-3, the V gene TRBV6-5; perhaps TRBD1 as D (6 bases). The V and J ends lost 7 bases and 2 bases respectively, with 12 bases between them. The CDR3 runs to 14 residues. Germline V gene lookup returns CDR1 MNHEY and CDR2 SVGAGI. The CDR3 protein is CASIRGGPGNTIYF. CDR3 DNA: TGTGCCAGCATAAGGGGGGGCCCTGGAAACACCATATATTTT.

The J gene is TRBJ1-5, the V gene TRBV6-5; 9 bases fit TRBD1. The trim removed 0 bases at V and 12 bases at J, leaving 9 bases unmatched. From germline, CDR1 is MNHEY and CDR2 SVGAGI. The CDR3 has 15 residues. CDR3 region: CASSYSMGQGSSQHF. The CDR3 region has the DNA TGTGCCAGCAGTTACTCGATGGGACAGGGAAGCAGCCAGCATTTT.

V usage is TRBV5-1 and J usage is TRBJ2-5; 9 nucleotides align to TRBD2. Trimming took 0 bases from V and 2 from J; bases not matched to a gene: 2. CDR1 and CDR2 from the germline V gene are SGHRS and YFSETQ. The CDR3 has 15 amino acids. CDR3 DNA: TGCGCCAGCAGCTTGGTGGCGGGAGGGCAAGAGACCCAGTACTTC. As protein: CASSLVAGGQETQYF. Looking up the rest from reference TRBV5-1 and TRBJ2-5 gives the full variable domain: KAGVTQTPRYLIKTRGQQVTLSCSPISGHRSVSWYQQTPGQGLQFLFEYFSETQRNKGNFPGRFSGRQFSNSRSEMNVSTLELGDSALYLCASSLVAGGQETQYFGPGTRLLVL.

The chain has TRBV7-8 and TRBJ1-2; no definite D call. V lost 5 bases, J lost 7 bases, and 17 bases lay in between. CDR1 is SGHVS, CDR2 FQNEAQ, per germline. CDR3 length equals 14 residues. The DNA of the CDR3 is TGTGCCAGCAGCCCTACTGGTTTATCGGGTGGCTACACCTTC. This gives the protein CASSPTGLSGGYTF.

The chain uses TRBV28 and TRBJ2-7; the D gene is possibly TRBD1 (6 bases). CDR1 and CDR2 from the germline V gene are MDHEN and SYDVKM. V was clipped by 5 bases and J by 2 bases, with 16 bases between them. The CDR3 is 15 amino acids. CDR3 bases: TGTGCCAGCAGTCCCATCGGACAGTTACCCTACGAGCAGTACTTC. Protein product: CASSPIGQLPYEQYF. The variable domain in full, completed from reference TRBV28 and TRBJ2-7, reads DVKVTQSSRYLVKRTGEKVFLECVQDMDHENMFWYRQDPGLGLRLIYFSYDVKMKEKGDIPEGYSVSREKKERFSLILESASTNQTSMYLCASSPIGQLPYEQYFGPGTRLTVT.

This sequence joins TRBV6-5 and TRBJ2-7; TRBD2 matches at 11 bases. The CDR3 totals 16 residues. Trimming at V came to 0 bases and at J to 0 bases, leaving 1 base not matched to a gene. Germline CDR1 is MNHEY and CDR2 is SVGAGI. In DNA, the CDR3 is TGTGCCAGCAGTTACTCTAGCGGGAGGGCCTCCTACGAGCAGTACTTC. It translates to CASSYSSGRASYEQYF.